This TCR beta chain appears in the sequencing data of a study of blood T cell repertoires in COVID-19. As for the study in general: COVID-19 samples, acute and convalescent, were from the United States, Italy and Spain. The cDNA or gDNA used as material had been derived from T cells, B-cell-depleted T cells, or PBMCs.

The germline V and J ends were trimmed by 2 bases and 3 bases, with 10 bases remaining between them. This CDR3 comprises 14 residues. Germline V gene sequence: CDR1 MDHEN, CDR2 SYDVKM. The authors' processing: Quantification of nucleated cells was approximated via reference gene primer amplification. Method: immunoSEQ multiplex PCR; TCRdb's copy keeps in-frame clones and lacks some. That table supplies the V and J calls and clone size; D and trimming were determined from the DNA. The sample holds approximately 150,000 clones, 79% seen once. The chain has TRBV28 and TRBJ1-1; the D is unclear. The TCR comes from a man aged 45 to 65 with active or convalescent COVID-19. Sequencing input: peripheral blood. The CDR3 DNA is TGTGCCAGCAGTTTAGGCGGGTTTGACACTGAAGCTTTCTTT. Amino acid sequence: CASSLGGFDTEAFF.